The TCR beta chain described here comes from a study of blood T cells in healthy people across ages. V was pared by 2 bases and J by 8 bases, with 2 bases of the junction left unmatched. Germline CDR1 MDHEN, CDR2 SYDVKM. This CDR3 region has 15 residues. Then a second PCR, running roughly 7 to 11 cycles, was carried out with a sample-barcoded 5' primer and a J-beta primer mix. TCRdb reprocessed the 5' RACE reads with MiXCR, giving one entry per CDR3 protein. The table records about 780,000 distinct CDR3 sequences, more than 35% of them present only once. The rearrangement joins TRBV28 to TRBJ2-1, with TRBD2 matching 14 bases. The receptor comes from a man of 80 years or more in good health. The sequenced sample consisted of blood. The CDR3 nucleotides are TGTGCCAGCAGTTTACGGACTAGCGGGAGGTATGAGCAGTTCTTC. Its protein product is CASSLRTSGRYEQFF.